This T cell receptor (beta chain) was profiled in a study of T-cell reconstitution after alpha-beta-depleted transplantation in children. Points from the study as a whole: High day-60 TCRbeta diversity in some patients came from surviving recipient T cells and thymic progenitors.

V dropped 0 bases and J dropped 9 bases, with 12 bases sitting between them. Germline V CDR1 and CDR2: MNHEY, SVGAGI. The CDR3 totals 14 residues. This clonotype has at least ten counts. The antigen is undetermined. TCRbeta library construction was performed incorporating unique molecular identifiers. TCRdb called the PCR reads again in MiXCR, with one record for every CDR3 protein. The data hold approximately 290,000 distinct CDR3 sequences, with under 14% observed a single time. This sample comprised peripheral blood, obtained 180 days after TCRalphabeta/CD19-depleted stem cell transplant. The clonotype originates from a male patient aged 2-10 years who had a stem cell transplant for chronic granulomatous disease, so the T cells may come from the graft donor. V usage is TRBV6-5 and J usage is TRBJ2-1, with D possibly TRBD1 on 6 matching bases. The CDR3 bases are TGTGCCAGCAGTTACTCGTCAGGGGAGTTTGAGCAGTTCTTC. Its translation: CASSYSSGEFEQFF.